This TCR beta chain was retrieved from a study of T cells in Graves' hyperthyroidism and ophthalmopathy (dated by TCRdb to the late 2010s). Study-level background: A discovery cohort of about a hundred patients, roughly 45 with Graves' ophthalmopathy and approximately 55 with stable Graves' hyperthyroidism, was used to find distinguishing TCR V-J signatures. Prospective prediction of ophthalmopathy was tested in an independent validation cohort consisting of 18 hyperthyroidism patients and around 16 patients who later progressed to ophthalmopathy. In addition, the study compared T-cell repertoires in thyroid tissue and in blood from six Graves' hyperthyroidism patients. TCR Vbeta CDR3 sequencing of approximately 140 peripheral blood samples (under 45 ophthalmopathy, 75 hyperthyroidism and 17 progressor patients) is reported in the paper. Following sampling, methimazole starting at 30 mg daily was given to hyperthyroidism patients, and high-dose intravenous methylprednisolone was given to ophthalmopathy patients. The 85 to 100 discovery patients were divided at random into training and test sets in a 7:3 ratio.

What the authors observed across the whole study: In validation, the model predicted progression to ophthalmopathy with approximately 69% sensitivity and over 72% specificity, a median of about six months before onset. A model built on a 13 V-J signature distinguished ophthalmopathy from stable hyperthyroidism, reaching roughly 88% sensitivity and approximately 83% specificity in cross-validation and 80%/75% in testing. No statistical method was used to set the sample size in advance, and investigators knew the group allocation. Most expanded thyroid clonotypes (frequency above 0.001) were also detected in blood, suggesting blood repertoires may reflect thyroid immune responses.

To note about this clonotype: There is no known antigen for this receptor. No much larger clone exists at a distance of one base, and base qualities are not known.

The TCR beta CDR3 regions were amplified from RNA transcripts. For the first round of RT-PCR on the TCR CDR3, the HTBI primer set was used together with the Qiagen OneStep RT-PCR kit. Libraries were constructed in a second round of multiplex PCR, after which size selection and purification were performed. Libraries were sequenced paired-end with 100 bp reads on an Illumina HiSeq2000. The original pipeline was this. SOAPnuke was used to process the raw data, throwing out any read that contained adapters or uncalled bases, had a mean Phred below 15, or lacked an exact constant-primer or identifier match. COPE v1.2.5 was used to merge the high-quality paired reads, and each unique nucleotide sequence was defined as a clonotype. MiTCR v1.1 was used to align clonotypes to the IMGT TRBV, TRBD and TRBJ reference segments. Only V-J combinations with frequency above 0.0001, covering 98% to 99.2% of repertoires, were analysed. A TCS score was defined as the ratio between F50 (clonal expansion) and ExV (chaos), using BLOSUM62-based TCRdist between CDR3 peptides within each V-J. Welch's t-statistics and random forest reduced roughly 500 V-J features to around 14, which were used in a naive Bayes classifier (R e1071). The similarity between thyroid and blood repertoires was quantified using the Morisita-Horn index. TCRdb reworked the public reads: Q25 trimming with fastp, MiXCR clone assembly, productive beta chains retained. Entries that share a CDR3 protein sequence are merged under the most common genes and DNA. The V and J calls and clone size are TCRdb's, not the authors'. The sample data list over 650,000 distinct CDR3 sequences, and about 45% of these were observed just once. The biggest ten clones account for more than 7% of the sample.

The study excluded patients with uncontrolled infections, other autoimmune diseases, pregnancy or lactation. Diagnoses were based on clinical symptoms, serum thyroxine and TRAb, thyroid ultrasound and orbital computed tomography. Trizol reagent was used to extract total RNA, and RNA quality was then checked on an Agilent 2100 Bioanalyzer. V was cut back by 4 bases and J by 3 bases, leaving a gap of 21 bases between them. The germline V gene (reference sequence) provides CDR1 SEHNR and CDR2 FQNEAQ. The CDR3 measures 17 amino acids from cysteine to phenylalanine. Only CDR3 DNA is held: 51 bases, read in frame from base 1.

The source material was peripheral blood or thyroid tissue (not recorded which). The sequence came from an adult man with Graves' disease, either hyperthyroidism or ophthalmopathy (not recorded which). The chain employs TRBV7-9 and TRBJ1-2; the D gene is not confidently resolved. The bases are TGTGCCAGCAGCTCGGGCATGTGGCGGGGAGGCGACTATGGCTACACCTTC. Its translation reads: CASSSGMWRGGDYGYTF.